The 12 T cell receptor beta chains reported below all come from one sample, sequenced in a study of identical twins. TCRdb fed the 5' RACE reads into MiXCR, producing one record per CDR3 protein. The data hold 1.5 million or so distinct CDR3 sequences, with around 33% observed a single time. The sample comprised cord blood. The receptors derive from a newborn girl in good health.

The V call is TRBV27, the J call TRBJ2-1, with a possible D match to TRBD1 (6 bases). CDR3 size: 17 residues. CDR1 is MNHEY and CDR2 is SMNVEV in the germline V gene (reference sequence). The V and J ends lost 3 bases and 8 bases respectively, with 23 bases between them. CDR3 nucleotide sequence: TGTGCCAGCAGTTTCCCCCCCCGGGACACTAAAGGCGATGAGCAGTTCTTC. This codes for CASSFPPRDTKGDEQFF.

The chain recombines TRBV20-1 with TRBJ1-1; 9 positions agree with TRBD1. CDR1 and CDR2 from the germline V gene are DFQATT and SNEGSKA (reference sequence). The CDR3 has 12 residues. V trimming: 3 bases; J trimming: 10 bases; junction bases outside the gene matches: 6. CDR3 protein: CSASPGQGPAFF. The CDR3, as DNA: TGCAGTGCTAGCCCGGGACAGGGTCCAGCTTTCTTT.

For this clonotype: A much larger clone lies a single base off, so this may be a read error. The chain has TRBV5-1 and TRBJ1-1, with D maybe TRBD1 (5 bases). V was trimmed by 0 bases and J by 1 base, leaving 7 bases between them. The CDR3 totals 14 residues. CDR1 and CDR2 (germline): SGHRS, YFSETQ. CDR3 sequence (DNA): TGCGCCAGCAGCTTGGGACAGTCGAACACTGAAGCTTTCTTT. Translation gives CASSLGQSNTEAFF.

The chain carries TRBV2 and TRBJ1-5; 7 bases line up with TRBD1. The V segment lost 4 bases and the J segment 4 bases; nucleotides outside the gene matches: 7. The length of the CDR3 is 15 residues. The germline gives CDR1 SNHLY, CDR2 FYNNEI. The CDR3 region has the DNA TGTGCCAGCAGTGTAACAAGGGGGCCAAATCAGCCCCAGCATTTT. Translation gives CASSVTRGPNQPQHF.

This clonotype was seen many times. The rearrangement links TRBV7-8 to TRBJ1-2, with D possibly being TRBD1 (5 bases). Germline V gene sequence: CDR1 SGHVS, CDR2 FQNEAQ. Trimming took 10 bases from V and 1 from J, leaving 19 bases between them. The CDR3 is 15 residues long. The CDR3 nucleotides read TGTGCCACCACTCTCGGCAGGGACCGTAACTATGGCTACACCTTC. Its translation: CATTLGRDRNYGYTF.

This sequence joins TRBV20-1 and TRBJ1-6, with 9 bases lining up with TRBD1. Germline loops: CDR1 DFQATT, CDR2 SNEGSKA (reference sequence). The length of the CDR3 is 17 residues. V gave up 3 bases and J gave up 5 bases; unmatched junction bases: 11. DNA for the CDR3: TGCAGTGCTAGGGACAGGGGCCCTATTTTAAATAATTCACCCCTCCACTTT. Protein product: CSARDRGPILNNSPLHF.

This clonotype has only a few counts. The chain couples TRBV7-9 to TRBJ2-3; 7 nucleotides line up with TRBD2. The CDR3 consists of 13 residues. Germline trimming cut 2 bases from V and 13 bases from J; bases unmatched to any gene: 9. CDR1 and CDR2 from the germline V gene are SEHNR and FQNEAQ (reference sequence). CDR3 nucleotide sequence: TGTGCCAGCAGCTTAATCGATGGGGCGGGGGAGTATTTT. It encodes CASSLIDGAGEYF.

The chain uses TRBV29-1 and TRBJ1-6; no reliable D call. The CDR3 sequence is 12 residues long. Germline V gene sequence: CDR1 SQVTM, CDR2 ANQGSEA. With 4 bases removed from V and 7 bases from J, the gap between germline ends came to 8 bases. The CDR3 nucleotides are TGCAGCGTTGCGGACGGAAATTCACCCCTCCACTTT. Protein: CSVADGNSPLHF.

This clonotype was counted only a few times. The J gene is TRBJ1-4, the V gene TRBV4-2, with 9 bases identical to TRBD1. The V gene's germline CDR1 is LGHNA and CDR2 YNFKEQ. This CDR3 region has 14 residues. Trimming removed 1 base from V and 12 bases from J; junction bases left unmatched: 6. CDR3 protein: CASSQGDRDKQLFF. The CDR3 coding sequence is TGTGCCAGCAGCCAAGGGGACAGGGATAAACAACTGTTTTTT.

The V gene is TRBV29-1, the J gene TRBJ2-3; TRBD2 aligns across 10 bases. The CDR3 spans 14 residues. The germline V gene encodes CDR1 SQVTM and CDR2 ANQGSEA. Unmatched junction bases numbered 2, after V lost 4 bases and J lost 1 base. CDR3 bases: TGCAGCGTTGCGGGGACTAGCGGCACAGATACGCAGTATTTT. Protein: CSVAGTSGTDTQYF.

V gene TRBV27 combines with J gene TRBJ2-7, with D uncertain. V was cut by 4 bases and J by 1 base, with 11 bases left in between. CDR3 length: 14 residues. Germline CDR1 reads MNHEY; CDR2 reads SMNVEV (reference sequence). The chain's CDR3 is CASSYRTQSYEQYF. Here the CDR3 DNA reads TGTGCCAGCAGTTACCGTACACAATCCTACGAGCAGTACTTC.

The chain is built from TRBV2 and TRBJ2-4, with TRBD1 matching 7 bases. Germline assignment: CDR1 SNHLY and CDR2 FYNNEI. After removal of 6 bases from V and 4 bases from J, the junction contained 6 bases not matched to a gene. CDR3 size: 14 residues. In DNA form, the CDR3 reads TGTGCCAGCAGGCTCGGGACAGAGAAAAACATTCAGTACTTC. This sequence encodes CASRLGTEKNIQYF.